Given below is one T cell receptor (beta chain) in context. This sample is drawn from a study of blood T cell repertoires in COVID-19. Enrolment of Seattle patients took place during active infection, and they were followed longitudinally. After removal of 6 bases from V and 7 bases from J, the junction contained 8 bases not matched to a gene. Germline V CDR1 and CDR2: WSHSY, SAAADI. CDR3 length: 14 amino acids. Assay used: immunoSEQ multiplex PCR; TCRdb lists only in-frame clones, some missing. The table shows about 240,000 clones, with approximately 85% occurring only once. The V call is TRBV10-2, the J call TRBJ1-5, with 8 bases aligning to TRBD1. This TCR came from a woman of 80 years or more with COVID-19, enrolled during active disease. The sequenced material came from peripheral blood. The CDR3 region is CASRVDRGHQPQHF. CDR3 DNA sequence: TGCGCCAGCAGGGTTGACAGGGGACACCAGCCCCAGCATTTT.